Following are 23 T cell receptor beta chains from one sample sequenced in a study of cytomegalovirus exposure and HLA in healthy donors. PCR primers comprised 60 Vbeta and 13 Jbeta primers. Clones were sequenced by immunoSEQ multiplex PCR, and TCRdb holds only the in-frame ones, with some missing. The sample has roughly 300,000 clones, roughly 88% seen once. Sequencing was carried out using PBMCs. These receptors were taken from a man aged 35-49 years in good health and CMV-seropositive.

The rearrangement links TRBV5-1 to TRBJ2-5, with TRBD2 matching 11 bases. Germline CDR1 reads SGHRS; CDR2 reads YFSETQ. The CDR3 is made up of 15 amino acids. The trim removed 4 bases at V and 3 bases at J, leaving 5 bases unmatched. The CDR3 loop is CASSRSTSGKETQYF. DNA for the CDR3: TGCGCCAGCAGCCGCTCGACTAGCGGGAAAGAGACCCAGTACTTC.

The chain joins TRBV19 to TRBJ1-1; 9 bases fit TRBD1. CDR3 length: 16 residues. Germline V gene sequence: CDR1 LNHDA, CDR2 SQIVND (reference sequence). Trimming at V came to 6 bases and at J to 5 bases, leaving 13 bases not matched to a gene. CDR3 sequence reads: CASRILSPGQGTEAFF. CDR3 nucleotides: TGTGCCAGTAGGATATTGTCTCCGGGACAGGGAACTGAAGCTTTCTTT.

The chain uses TRBV4-2 and TRBJ2-1; TRBD2 matches at 11 bases. Germline V gives CDR1 LGHNA, CDR2 YNFKEQ. The CDR3 spans 17 residues. Trimming took 5 bases from V and 6 from J; bases not matched to a gene: 12. The CDR3 bases are TGTGCCAGCAGCTTCCCCCCGACTAGCGGGAACCGCAATGAGCAGTTCTTC. Encoded protein: CASSFPPTSGNRNEQFF.

The J gene is TRBJ2-2, the V gene TRBV18, with D tentatively TRBD2 (6 bases). The length of the CDR3 is 17 residues. CDR1 and CDR2 (germline): KGHSH, LQKENI. With 3 bases removed from V and 0 bases from J, the gap between germline ends came to 14 bases. DNA for the CDR3: TGTGCCAGCTCACCCCCGCGGGGAGAACCGAACACCGGGGAGCTGTTTTTT. This codes for CASSPPRGEPNTGELFF.

The CDR3 spells CSVEDPGRGRNEQYF. In nucleotides, the CDR3 is TGCAGCGTTGAAGATCCGGGCAGGGGTAGAAACGAGCAGTACTTC. J is TRBJ2-7 and V is TRBV29-1, with a tentative D call TRBD1 (6 bases). Trimming shortened V by 0 bases and J by 5 bases, and 17 bases separated the two germline ends. The CDR3 runs 15 residues. Per the germline V gene, CDR1 is SQVTM and CDR2 is ANQGSEA.

The V call is TRBV7-8, the J call TRBJ1-2, with a tentative D call TRBD1 (5 bases). Trimming stripped 1 base from V and 4 bases from J, with 10 bases between. The CDR3 is 14 residues long. Germline V gene sequence: CDR1 SGHVS, CDR2 FQNEAQ. DNA for the CDR3: TGTGCCAGCAGCTTAGGGCAGGGATTCTATGGCTACACCTTC. As protein: CASSLGQGFYGYTF.

The V call is TRBV7-9, the J call TRBJ2-7; 7 nucleotides agree with TRBD1. The CDR3 has 14 residues. Germline loops: CDR1 SEHNR, CDR2 FQNEAQ (reference sequence). J gave up 12 bases and V 4 bases, and 15 bases lay outside the gene matches. This CDR3 is CASSSTRTGREPYF. The CDR3 nucleotides are TGTGCCAGCAGCTCAACCCGGACAGGCCGCGAACCGTACTTC.

The CDR3 loop is CASSYETGSGGYEQYF. CDR3 coding DNA: TGTGCCAGCAGTTACGAGACAGGGAGTGGGGGCTACGAGCAGTACTTC. The chain combines TRBV6-6 with TRBJ2-7, with TRBD1 matching over 7 bases. The germline V gene encodes CDR1 MNHNY and CDR2 SVGAGI (reference sequence). The junction had 10 bases not matched to a gene; V was cut back by 2 bases and J by 3 bases. CDR3 size: 16 residues.

This chain joins TRBV27 and TRBJ2-2, with a tentative D call TRBD2 (7 bases). The CDR3 extends over 15 amino acids. Germline CDR1 MNHEY, CDR2 SMNVEV (reference sequence). Trimming cost V 2 bases and J 7 bases, with 14 bases left between them. The CDR3 DNA reads as TGTGCCAGCAGTTTACGGGGGGCGCTGAGCGGGGAGCTGTTTTTT. This codes for CASSLRGALSGELFF.

The chain employs TRBV7-8 and TRBJ1-5; perhaps TRBD1 as D (5 bases). The CDR3 is 16 residues long. Between the trimmed V and J ends, which lost 4 bases and 0 bases, there was a span of 13 bases. CDR1 and CDR2 (germline): SGHVS, FQNEAQ. Here the CDR3 reads CASSSDSLYSNQPQHF. The CDR3 bases are TGTGCCAGCAGCTCAGACAGTCTCTATAGCAATCAGCCCCAGCATTTT.

V usage is TRBV18 and J usage is TRBJ2-2, with D tentatively TRBD1 (6 bases). This CDR3 contains 13 residues. Trimming cost V 1 base and J 6 bases, with 6 bases left between them. Germline CDR1 reads KGHSH; CDR2 reads LQKENI. The CDR3 DNA reads as TGTGCCAGCTCACCACAGGGGGCCGGGGAGCTGTTTTTT. It is translated as CASSPQGAGELFF.

This clone was seen a handful of times. The V and J genes are TRBV5-1 and TRBJ2-6, with 9 nucleotides matching TRBD1. The CDR3 consists of 17 residues. The germline CDR1 and CDR2 sequences are SGHRS and YFSETQ. Unmatched junction bases numbered 5, after V lost 0 bases and J lost 4 bases. This CDR3 is CASSLGQGEGGANVLTF. The CDR3 DNA sequence: TGCGCCAGCAGCTTGGGACAGGGGGAGGGAGGGGCCAACGTCCTGACTTTC.

This chain links TRBV5-8 with TRBJ2-1; TRBD1 might be the D (5 bases). V was shortened by 2 bases and J by 3 bases, with 12 bases between the two germline ends. Germline V gene sequence: CDR1 SGHTS, CDR2 YDEGEE. The CDR3 totals 15 residues. CDR3 amino acids: CASSLSGLYYNEQFF. Written as DNA, the CDR3 is TGTGCCAGCAGCTTATCAGGGCTCTACTACAATGAGCAGTTCTTC.

This chain connects TRBV27 to TRBJ2-7; D might be TRBD2 (6 bases). Trimming removed 2 bases from V and 1 base from J, with 18 bases in between. Germline V gene sequence: CDR1 MNHEY, CDR2 SMNVEV (reference sequence). This CDR3 contains 17 residues. Written as DNA, the CDR3 is TGTGCCAGCAGTTTAACTGTCCCGGGGAGGTGGTCCTACGAGCAGTACTTC. Its translation: CASSLTVPGRWSYEQYF.

V gene TRBV5-4 combines with J gene TRBJ2-3; TRBD1 aligns across 7 bases. The CDR3 contains 16 residues. Germline CDR1 SGHNT, CDR2 YYREEE (reference sequence). Trimming cost V 0 bases and J 0 bases; bases outside gene matches: 4. Here the CDR3 reads CASSLDTDRSTDTQYF. DNA of the CDR3: TGTGCCAGCAGCTTGGATACGGACAGGAGCACAGATACGCAGTATTTT.

V is TRBV28 and J is TRBJ2-1, with D unclear. CDR3 length equals 11 residues. V was shortened by 7 bases and J by 2 bases, with 3 bases between the two germline ends. Germline CDR1 is MDHEN and CDR2 is SYDVKM. The CDR3 nucleotides are TGTGCCAGCACCACCTACAATGAGCAGTTCTTC. It codes for CASTTYNEQFF.

About this clone itself: Other nucleotide sequences from this sample produce the same CDR3. The V call is TRBV29-1, the J call TRBJ1-1; D gene uncertain. The CDR3 loop spans 17 amino acids. The ends were cut back, 6 bases at V and 1 base at J, with 24 bases in the middle. CDR1 is SQVTM and CDR2 is ANQGSEA in the germline V gene. CDR3 bases: TGCAGCGTGTCTACAAGTGGAGGACGGCATACGAACACTGAAGCTTTCTTT. As protein: CSVSTSGGRHTNTEAFF.

The V gene is TRBV19, the J gene TRBJ1-2; 8 nucleotides align to TRBD1. The trim removed 4 bases at V and 0 bases at J, leaving 7 bases unmatched. Germline V gene data show CDR1 as LNHDA and CDR2 as SQIVND (reference sequence). This CDR3 has 16 residues. CDR3 sequence (DNA): TGTGCCAGTAGTAAGCCGGACAGGGCGTCTAACTATGGCTACACCTTC. This codes for CASSKPDRASNYGYTF.

The gene calls are TRBV19 and TRBJ2-3; 8 bases line up with TRBD1. Trimming removed 5 bases from V and 0 bases from J; junction bases left unmatched: 10. CDR3 length equals 17 residues. The V gene's germline CDR1 is LNHDA and CDR2 SQIVND (reference sequence). This chain's CDR3 is CASSVGQGAFSTDTQYF. The CDR3 coding sequence is TGTGCCAGTAGTGTTGGACAGGGAGCCTTTAGCACAGATACGCAGTATTTT. The variable domain in full, with the rest retrieved from reference TRBV19 and TRBJ2-3, is DGGITQSPKYLFRKEGQNVTLSCEQNLNHDAMYWYRQDPGQGLRLIYYSQIVNDFQKGDIAEGYSVSREKKESFPLTVTSAQKNPTAFYLCASSVGQGAFSTDTQYFGPGTRLTVL.

Notes on this clone: The sample contains more than one DNA sequence encoding this CDR3. The chain combines TRBV5-1 with TRBJ2-2; 15 bases map to TRBD2. The CDR3 is 18 amino acids. V lost 3 bases and J lost 5; bases outside the gene matches: 8. Per the germline V gene, CDR1 is SGHRS and CDR2 is YFSETQ. The CDR3, as DNA: TGCGCCAGCAGCTCGACCCCGGGACTAGCGGGAGGTACCGGGGAGCTGTTTTTT. Translation: CASSSTPGLAGGTGELFF.

The V and J genes are TRBV28 and TRBJ2-4, with D perhaps TRBD1 (5 bases). This CDR3 has 15 residues. CDR1 is MDHEN, CDR2 SYDVKM, per germline. Trimming pared 6 bases from V and 2 bases from J, leaving 14 bases between. The CDR3 loop reads CASRVGASTKNIQYF. The DNA of the CDR3 is TGTGCCAGCAGGGTAGGGGCCTCAACCAAAAACATTCAGTACTTC.

The V gene is TRBV6-1, the J gene TRBJ2-2; 9 bases line up with TRBD1. The CDR3 totals 15 residues. The V segment lost 3 bases and the J segment 5 bases; nucleotides outside the gene matches: 4. CDR1 and CDR2 from the germline V gene are MNHNS and SASEGT. The CDR3 nucleotides are TGTGCCAGCAGTGAGAGGACAGGGGCTACCGGGGAGCTGTTTTTT. Translating gives CASSERTGATGELFF.

The chain uses TRBV27 and TRBJ2-7; 8 nucleotides align to TRBD1. CDR3 length equals 12 residues. V lost 5 bases and J lost 7; bases outside the gene matches: 4. The germline V gene encodes CDR1 MNHEY and CDR2 SMNVEV (reference sequence). CDR3: CASSNRQGEQYF. As DNA, the CDR3 is TGTGCCAGCAGTAATCGACAGGGGGAGCAGTACTTC.